The 17 T cell receptor beta chains listed next were all sequenced from one sample in a study of T cell responses to AZD1222 COVID-19 vaccine. Generated by immunoSEQ multiplex PCR, the TCRdb table keeps only in-frame clones and is missing some. The sample consists of approximately 150,000 clones, just over 90% of them appearing once. Specimen: peripheral blood, collected 28 days after the second AZD1222 dose. The receptors were gathered from an adult who received the AZD1222 COVID-19 vaccine.

The chain is built from TRBV20-1 and TRBJ1-1; D gene uncertain. The CDR3 is 11 residues long. Germline CDR1 reads DFQATT; CDR2 reads SNEGSKA (reference sequence). Trimming shortened V by 1 base and J by 6 bases, and 6 bases separated the two germline ends. For the CDR3, the DNA is TGCAGTGCTAGAGCTGAAGCTGAAGCTTTCTTT. This encodes CSARAEAEAFF.

Comment on this clone: Relative to the germline gene, one junction end is altered; a read error may explain this. The gene calls are TRBV10-1 and TRBJ1-3; 12 bases align to TRBD1. The CDR3 spans 19 residues. The germline CDR1 and CDR2 sequences are WNHNN and SYGVQD (reference sequence). This chain's CDR3 is CASREWDRGLIFSGNTIYF. DNA for the CDR3: TGCGCCAGCAGGGAGTGGGACAGGGGGCTGATTTTCTCTGGAAACACCATATATTTT.

This clone turned up a few times. This sequence joins TRBV2 and TRBJ2-7; D is unresolved. This CDR3 has 14 amino acids. Trimming removed 7 bases at V and 4 bases at J, with 17 bases between. The germline gives CDR1 SNHLY, CDR2 FYNNEI. The CDR3 here is CASTPNPGKYEQYF. CDR3 nucleotide sequence: TGTGCCAGCACCCCAAATCCTGGGAAGTACGAGCAGTACTTC.

The table lists this clone with a count of one. The chain combines TRBV25-1 with TRBJ1-5; D is undetermined. Trimming removed 4 bases from V and 0 bases from J, with 1 base in between. The CDR3 covers 12 residues. The V gene's germline CDR1 is MGHDK and CDR2 SYGVNS. In DNA form, the CDR3 reads TGTGCCAGCAGTGGTAGCAATCAGCCCCAGCATTTT. Translation: CASSGSNQPQHF.

V gene TRBV2 combines with J gene TRBJ2-5, with D possibly being TRBD2 (6 bases). The CDR3 has 16 residues. Germline lookup yields CDR1 SNHLY and CDR2 FYNNEI. V was shortened by 3 bases and J by 0 bases, with 14 bases between the two germline ends. CDR3 in amino acids: CASSDTGEAYQETQYF. For the CDR3, the DNA is TGTGCCAGCAGTGACACGGGGGAGGCCTACCAAGAGACCCAGTACTTC. Drawing the rest from reference TRBV2 and TRBJ2-5, the complete variable domain is EPEVTQTPSHQVTQMGQEVILRCVPISNHLYFYWYRQILGQKVEFLVSFYNNEISEKSEIFDDQFSVERPDGSNFTLKIRSTKLEDSAMYFCASSDTGEAYQETQYFGPGTRLLVL.

The rearrangement joins TRBV7-8 to TRBJ1-2, with TRBD1 as a possible D gene (5 bases). Trimming pared 5 bases from V and 2 bases from J, leaving 9 bases between. This CDR3 is 13 amino acids long. Germline V gives CDR1 SGHVS, CDR2 FQNEAQ. Here the CDR3 reads CASSPTVNYGYTF. In DNA, the CDR3 is TGTGCCAGCAGCCCGACAGTAAACTATGGCTACACCTTC.

This sequence joins TRBV2 and TRBJ1-3, with D unresolved. V lost 2 bases to trimming and J lost 1 base, with 6 bases between them. The CDR3 sequence is 14 residues long. Germline CDR1 is SNHLY and CDR2 is FYNNEI. CDR3 in DNA: TGTGCCAGCAGTGAACCCCGATCTGGAAACACCATATATTTT. This sequence encodes CASSEPRSGNTIYF.

The chain is built from TRBV5-1 and TRBJ1-4; the D is unclear. CDR3 size: 16 residues. CDR1 SGHRS and CDR2 YFSETQ come from the germline V gene. V gave up 4 bases and J gave up 4 bases, with 17 bases separating them. The CDR3 nucleotides read TGCGCCAGCAGCACCCGACCTAGCCAGAGTAATGAAAAACTGTTTTTT. Amino acid sequence: CASSTRPSQSNEKLFF.

The chain recombines TRBV2 with TRBJ1-4; D gene unclear. V was shortened by 6 bases and J by 7 bases, with 12 bases between the two germline ends. CDR3 length: 13 residues. Germline-derived CDR1 and CDR2 are SNHLY and FYNNEI. CDR3 region: CASRTVLGEKLFF. The CDR3 DNA is TGTGCCAGCAGGACCGTCTTGGGTGAAAAACTGTTTTTT. The variable domain in full, with the rest retrieved from reference TRBV2 and TRBJ1-4, is EPEVTQTPSHQVTQMGQEVILRCVPISNHLYFYWYRQILGQKVEFLVSFYNNEISEKSEIFDDQFSVERPDGSNFTLKIRSTKLEDSAMYFCASRTVLGEKLFFGSGTQLSVL.

The genes are TRBV6-5 and TRBJ2-1; the D is unclear. Germline V CDR1 and CDR2: MNHEY, SVGAGI. Deletions cut 6 bases from V and 3 bases from J, with 9 bases between. The CDR3 is made up of 13 amino acids. CDR3 in DNA: TGTGCCAGCAGCGGTCTGTACTACAATGAGCAGTTCTTC. Its translation: CASSGLYYNEQFF.

This chain joins TRBV3-1 (or the pseudogene TRBV3-2) and TRBJ1-5; 8 nucleotides align to TRBD1. Germline CDR1 and CDR2: LGHDT and YNNKEL (reference sequence). Trimming removed 4 bases from V and 5 bases from J; junction bases left unmatched: 4. The CDR3 extends over 14 amino acids. CDR3 DNA: TGTGCCAGCAGCCCAACAGGGGGTGATCAGCCCCAGCATTTT. Translation: CASSPTGGDQPQHF.

The chain joins TRBV24-1 to TRBJ1-5; 7 bases are a match to TRBD1. V trimming: 9 bases; J trimming: 4 bases; junction bases outside the gene matches: 5. This CDR3 is built from 13 residues. From germline, CDR1 is KGHDR and CDR2 SFDVKD. CDR3 nucleotide sequence: TGTGCCACCGCCGGACAGGCAAATCAGCCCCAGCATTTT. Translation gives CATAGQANQPQHF.

This chain uses TRBV3-1 (or the pseudogene TRBV3-2) with TRBJ2-1; 10 nucleotides match TRBD2. Germline CDR1 LGHDT, CDR2 YNNKEL (reference sequence). The V gene end was trimmed by 8 bases and the J gene end by 6 bases; junction bases not matched to a gene: 4. This CDR3 contains 13 residues. CDR3 nucleotide sequence: TGTGCCAGCGGGACTAGCGCGTCCAATGAGCAGTTCTTC. Encoded protein: CASGTSASNEQFF.

The CDR3 spells CASSRVSLHYEQYF. In nucleotides, the CDR3 is TGTGCCAGCAGCAGAGTCTCGCTGCACTACGAGCAGTACTTC. This chain joins TRBV9 and TRBJ2-7; D unclear. Trimming pared 4 bases from V and 3 bases from J, leaving 14 bases between. In germline, CDR1 is SGDLS, CDR2 YYNGEE. This CDR3 contains 14 residues.

The V and J genes are TRBV10-3 and TRBJ1-1; 8 nucleotides line up with TRBD1. CDR1 is ENHRY and CDR2 is SYGVKD in the germline V gene. The V gene end was trimmed by 6 bases and the J gene end by 4 bases; junction bases not matched to a gene: 4. The CDR3 consists of 13 residues. This chain's CDR3 is CAIRDRGVTEAFF. In DNA form, the CDR3 reads TGTGCCATCAGAGACAGGGGAGTCACTGAAGCTTTCTTT.

This clone has only one observation. This chain connects TRBV4-1 to TRBJ2-7, with D perhaps being TRBD1 or TRBD2 (5 bases each). The CDR3 loop spans 20 amino acids. The V and J ends lost 0 bases and 0 bases respectively, with 24 bases between them. Germline V CDR1 and CDR2: MGHRA, YSYEKL. CDR3 sequence reads: CASSQDGMPGPGVHSYEQYF. DNA of the CDR3: TGCGCCAGCAGCCAAGATGGTATGCCGGGACCTGGGGTCCACTCCTACGAGCAGTACTTC.

V usage is TRBV5-1 and J usage is TRBJ2-1; TRBD1 matches 7 bases. V was pared by 4 bases and J by 1 base, with 8 bases of the junction left unmatched. CDR3 size: 16 residues. Germline-derived CDR1 and CDR2 are SGHRS and YFSETQ. DNA of the CDR3: TGCGCCAGCAGCCCGAAGCAGGGGGTTTCCTACAATGAGCAGTTCTTC. This encodes CASSPKQGVSYNEQFF.